Below are 20 T cell receptor beta chains sequenced from a single sample in a study of blood T cell repertoires in COVID-19. Libraries were prepared by immunoSEQ multiplex PCR; TCRdb keeps only in-frame clonotypes and omits some of them. The table has approximately 260,000 clones, roughly 87% seen once. Sequencing was carried out using PBMCs or T cells enriched from blood (not recorded which). The origin of the receptors is a woman aged 30 to 39 with acute COVID-19.

The chain employs TRBV27 and TRBJ2-2, with D perhaps TRBD1 (6 bases). CDR1 and CDR2 (germline): MNHEY, SMNVEV (reference sequence). V was cut by 1 base and J by 6 bases, with 12 bases left in between. The CDR3 loop spans 15 amino acids. For the CDR3, the DNA is TGTGCCAGCAGTTTATATCAGGGGTCGGCCGGGGAGCTGTTTTTT. Its translation is CASSLYQGSAGELFF.

The chain recombines TRBV19 with TRBJ1-4; a possible D gene is TRBD1 (5 bases). The CDR3 is made up of 14 amino acids. Germline V lookup: CDR1 LNHDA, CDR2 SQIVND (reference sequence). Trimming cost V 7 bases and J 1 base, with 10 bases left between them. DNA for the CDR3: TGTGCCAGTACAGTTGACAGAACTAATGAAAAACTGTTTTTT. Protein: CASTVDRTNEKLFF.

J is TRBJ2-3 and V is TRBV7-3; possibly TRBD1 for D (6 bases). This CDR3 has 16 amino acids. Germline CDR1 SGHTA, CDR2 FQGTGA. Trimming shortened V by 1 base and J by 5 bases, and 16 bases separated the two germline ends. CDR3 nucleotide sequence: TGTGCCAGCAGCTTAAGCTGGGGGCCCGGAGGAGATACGCAGTATTTT. Translation gives CASSLSWGPGGDTQYF. The entire variable domain, with the rest obtained from reference TRBV7-3 and TRBJ2-3, is as follows: GAGVSQTPSNKVTEKGKYVELRCDPISGHTALYWYRQSLGQGPEFLIYFQGTGAADDSGLPNDRFFAVRPEGSVSTLKIQRTERGDSAVYLCASSLSWGPGGDTQYFGPGTRLTVL.

The V and J genes are TRBV5-1 and TRBJ2-7; a weak D match, TRBD1 (5 bases). CDR3 length: 13 residues. Per germline, CDR1 SGHRS and CDR2 YFSETQ. Trimming removed 4 bases at V and 3 bases at J, with 11 bases between. CDR3 residues: CASSLTAHYEQYF. CDR3 nucleotide sequence: TGCGCCAGCAGCCTGACAGCCCACTACGAGCAGTACTTC. Full variable domain (remainder filled in from reference TRBV5-1 and TRBJ2-7): KAGVTQTPRYLIKTRGQQVTLSCSPISGHRSVSWYQQTPGQGLQFLFEYFSETQRNKGNFPGRFSGRQFSNSRSEMNVSTLELGDSALYLCASSLTAHYEQYFGPGTRLTVT.

V usage is TRBV2 and J usage is TRBJ2-5; 13 bases align to TRBD2. CDR1 and CDR2 (germline): SNHLY, FYNNEI. The trim removed 5 bases at V and 0 bases at J, leaving 3 bases unmatched. The CDR3 spans 16 residues. DNA for the CDR3: TGTGCCAGCAGTCGGGGACTAGCGGGAAACCAAGAGACCCAGTACTTC. As protein: CASSRGLAGNQETQYF.

This chain joins TRBV6-5 and TRBJ2-3, with 7 bases lining up with TRBD2. The trim removed 6 bases at V and 2 bases at J, leaving 8 bases unmatched. This CDR3 region has 15 residues. Germline V gene sequence: CDR1 MNHEY, CDR2 SVGAGI. CDR3 sequence (DNA): TGTGCCAGCAGCCCCACAGCGGGGCTCACAGATACGCAGTATTTT. It yields the protein CASSPTAGLTDTQYF.

The CDR3, as DNA: TGTGCCTGGAGTCCCTTAAGAGGGGGCGTGATAGATACGCAGTATTTT. This encodes CAWSPLRGGVIDTQYF. The chain uses TRBV30 and TRBJ2-3; TRBD1 agrees at 7 bases. The germline V gene has CDR1 GTSNPN and CDR2 SVGIG (reference sequence). The CDR3 is 16 amino acids. Germline trimming cut 2 bases from V and 5 bases from J; bases unmatched to any gene: 13.

This chain links TRBV19 with TRBJ1-3; D remains unclear. Trimming removed 3 bases from V and 0 bases from J, with 9 bases in between. Germline assignment: CDR1 LNHDA and CDR2 SQIVND (reference sequence). This CDR3 spans 15 amino acids. As DNA, the CDR3 is TGTGCCAGTAGTATGATCCAGTCCTCTGGAAACACCATATATTTT. Encoded protein: CASSMIQSSGNTIYF.

The chain employs TRBV6-2 or TRBV6-3 and TRBJ1-4, with 7 bases lining up with TRBD1. The CDR3 length is 14 residues. The ends lost 6 bases at V and 6 bases at J; junction bases unmatched: 7. Germline assignment: CDR1 MNHEY and CDR2 SVGEGT. The CDR3 DNA reads as TGTGCCAGCAGCCGAGGGGGCGCGGATGAAAAACTGTTTTTT. Its translation: CASSRGGADEKLFF.

The V call is TRBV6-2 or TRBV6-3, the J call TRBJ1-5; TRBD1 matches at 7 bases. The V segment lost 6 bases and the J segment 4 bases; nucleotides outside the gene matches: 12. CDR1 and CDR2 from the germline V gene are MNHEY and SVGEGT. The CDR3 runs to 16 residues. The CDR3 here is CASSSHDRAINQPQHF. CDR3 nucleotides: TGTGCCAGCAGCTCACACGACAGGGCCATTAATCAGCCCCAGCATTTT.

The V and J genes are TRBV11-2 and TRBJ2-2, with TRBD2 identical over 9 bases. CDR1 SGHAT and CDR2 FQNNGV come from the germline V gene. The CDR3 runs 16 residues. V trimming: 5 bases; J trimming: 4 bases; junction bases outside the gene matches: 8. The CDR3 nucleotides are TGTGCCAGCAGCCTGGGAGCGGGAGGTGTCACCGGGGAGCTGTTTTTT. Translated: CASSLGAGGVTGELFF.

The rearrangement links TRBV3-1 (or the pseudogene TRBV3-2) to TRBJ2-3; a possible D gene is TRBD1 (5 bases). Germline-derived CDR1 and CDR2 are LGHDT and YNNKEL (reference sequence). V lost 4 bases and J lost 12, with 14 bases in between. There are 12 residues in the CDR3. CDR3 nucleotides: TGTGCCAGCAGCCTCGAAGGGGCCGTACAGTATTTT. Its protein is CASSLEGAVQYF.

The gene calls are TRBV5-4 and TRBJ2-7; 8 nucleotides agree with TRBD2. The CDR3 spans 14 residues. Germline-derived CDR1 and CDR2 are SGHNT and YYREEE (reference sequence). J lost 6 bases, V lost 4 bases, and 9 bases had no gene match. The DNA for the CDR3 is TGTGCCAGCAGCCGCCTAAGCGGGAGTGGCGAGCAGTACTTC. Protein product: CASSRLSGSGEQYF.

The chain uses TRBV23-1 and TRBJ2-7, with 7 bases matching TRBD1. TRBV23-1 is reported as an ORF; its role is uncertain. V lost 10 bases to trimming and J lost 4 bases; unmatched junction nucleotides: 4. The CDR3 length is 11 residues. CDR3 residues: CANNRGYEQYF. CDR3 nucleotide sequence: TGCGCCAATAACAGGGGTTACGAGCAGTACTTC.

The chain combines TRBV7-9 with TRBJ2-1; 9 nucleotides line up with TRBD2. The length of the CDR3 is 16 residues. Germline CDR1 and CDR2: SEHNR and FQNEAQ (reference sequence). Trimming removed 5 bases from V and 4 bases from J; junction bases left unmatched: 9. The CDR3 region has the DNA TGTGCCAGCAGCCCGAGAGGGACTAGCAGTTACAATGAGCAGTTCTTC. This encodes CASSPRGTSSYNEQFF. Using reference TRBV7-9 and TRBJ2-1 for the parts outside the CDR3, the full variable domain is DTGVSQNPRHKITKRGQNVTFRCDPISEHNRLYWYRQTLGQGPEFLTYFQNEAQLEKSRLLSDRFSAERPKGSFSTLEIQRTEQGDSAMYLCASSPRGTSSYNEQFFGPGTRLTVL.

The V gene is TRBV19, the J gene TRBJ2-1; D might be TRBD1 (5 bases). The CDR3 covers 14 residues. Trimming left V 5 bases short and J 4 bases short, with 12 bases between. CDR1 and CDR2 (germline): LNHDA, SQIVND (reference sequence). This CDR3 reads CASSPGHPYNEQFF. DNA for the CDR3: TGTGCCAGTAGTCCCGGACATCCTTACAATGAGCAGTTCTTC.

V gene TRBV19 combines with J gene TRBJ1-3; 9 nucleotides align to TRBD1. CDR1 is LNHDA, CDR2 SQIVND, per germline (reference sequence). The trim removed 8 bases at V and 4 bases at J, leaving 12 bases unmatched. CDR3 size: 16 residues. The CDR3 DNA reads TGTGCCAGTCGGGGCTGGGGACAGGGTACCGGAAACACCATATATTTT. Translation: CASRGWGQGTGNTIYF.

Details on this clone: The sample holds other DNA sequences that translate to the same CDR3. V and J are TRBV18 and TRBJ2-5; tentatively, D is TRBD1 (6 bases). Germline CDR1 KGHSH, CDR2 LQKENI. CDR3 length: 13 amino acids. The V end was cut by 3 bases, the J end by 2 bases, with 7 bases between. The CDR3: CASSPGQQETQYF. In DNA form, the CDR3 reads TGTGCCAGCTCACCCGGACAGCAAGAGACCCAGTACTTC. Full variable domain (missing parts from reference TRBV18 and TRBJ2-5): NAGVMQNPRHLVRRRGQEARLRCSPMKGHSHVYWYRQLPEEGLKFMVYLQKENIIDESGMPKERFSAEFPKEGPSILRIQQVVRGDSAAYFCASSPGQQETQYFGPGTRLLVL.

In its sample, this clone was seen a few times. The chain joins TRBV11-2 to TRBJ1-1; D not certain. Per the germline V gene, CDR1 is SGHAT and CDR2 is FQNNGV. The CDR3 is made up of 15 amino acids. The V and J ends lost 0 bases and 1 base respectively, with 9 bases between them. CDR3 in DNA: TGTGCCAGCAGCTTAGAGTTTCACGGGAACACTGAAGCTTTCTTT. Protein product: CASSLEFHGNTEAFF.

This chain links TRBV21-1 with TRBJ1-6; TRBD1 is the table's D call, not checked against the DNA. TRBV21-1 is assigned pseudogene status. The CDR3 sequence is 17 residues long. CDR3 residues: CASSLTPGQGDDSPLHF. CDR3 sequence (DNA): TGTGCCAGCAGCCTCACGCCTGGGCAGGGTGATGATTCACCCCTCCACTTT.